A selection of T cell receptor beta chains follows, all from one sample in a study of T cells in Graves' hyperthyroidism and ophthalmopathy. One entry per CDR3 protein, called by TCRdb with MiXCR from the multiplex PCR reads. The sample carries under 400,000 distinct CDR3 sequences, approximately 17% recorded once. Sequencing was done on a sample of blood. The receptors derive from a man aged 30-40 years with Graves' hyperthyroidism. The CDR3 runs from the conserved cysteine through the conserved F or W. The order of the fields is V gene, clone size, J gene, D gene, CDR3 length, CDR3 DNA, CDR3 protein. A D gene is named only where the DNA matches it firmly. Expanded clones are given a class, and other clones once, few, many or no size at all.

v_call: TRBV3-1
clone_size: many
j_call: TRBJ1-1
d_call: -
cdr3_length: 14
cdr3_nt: TGTGCCAGCAGCCAAGCGTTAATGAACACTGAAGCTTTCTTT
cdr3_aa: CASSQALMNTEAFF

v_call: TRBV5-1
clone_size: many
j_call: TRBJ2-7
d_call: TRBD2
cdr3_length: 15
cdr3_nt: TGCGCCAGCAGCTTGGTATGGCGGGGGAAGCGCGAGCAGTACTTC
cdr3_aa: CASSLVWRGKREQYF

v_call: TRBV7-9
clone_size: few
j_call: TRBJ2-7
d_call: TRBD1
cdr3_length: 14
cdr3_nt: TGTGCCAGCAGCTTTTGGGACAGACCCTACGAGCAGTACTTC
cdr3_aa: CASSFWDRPYEQYF

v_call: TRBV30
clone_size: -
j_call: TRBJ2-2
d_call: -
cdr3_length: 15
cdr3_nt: TGTGCCTGGAGTGACCAGCGAGACTACACCGGGGAGCTGTTTTTT
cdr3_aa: CAWSDQRDYTGELFF

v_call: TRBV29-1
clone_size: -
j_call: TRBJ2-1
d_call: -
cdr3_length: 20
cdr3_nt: TGCAGCGTTCCGTTGCAGGACTTCCCACCTAAGGACCACTCCTACAATGAGCAGTTCTTC
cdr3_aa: CSVPLQDFPPKDHSYNEQFF

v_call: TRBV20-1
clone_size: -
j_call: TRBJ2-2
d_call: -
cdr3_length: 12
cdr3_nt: TGCAGTGCTAGTGGGGGAACCGGGGAGCTGTTTTTT
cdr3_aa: CSASGGTGELFF

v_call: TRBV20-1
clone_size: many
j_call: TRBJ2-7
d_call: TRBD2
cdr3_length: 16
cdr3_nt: TGCAGTGCAGCAAAATTCCGACTAGCGGTGGGGAACGAGCAGTACTTC
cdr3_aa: CSAAKFRLAVGNEQYF

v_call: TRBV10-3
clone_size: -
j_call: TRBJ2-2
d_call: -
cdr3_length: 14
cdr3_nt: TGTGCCATCAGGGCGGCTTCGAACACCGGGGAGCTGTTTTTT
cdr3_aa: CAIRAASNTGELFF

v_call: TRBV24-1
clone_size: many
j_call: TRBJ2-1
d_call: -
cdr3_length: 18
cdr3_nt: TGTGCCACCAGTGGTCGCCGTAGGCAGGAGTTTGGGGAGGCTGAGCAGTTCTTC
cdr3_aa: CATSGRRRQEFGEAEQFF

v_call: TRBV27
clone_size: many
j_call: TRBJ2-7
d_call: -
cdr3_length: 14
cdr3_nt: TGTGCCAGCAGTTTAAAATCTCCCCCCTACGAGCAGTACTTC
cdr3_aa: CASSLKSPPYEQYF

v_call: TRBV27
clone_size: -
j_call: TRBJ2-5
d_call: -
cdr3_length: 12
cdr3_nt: TGTGCCAGCAGTTTATCGGGAGAGACCCAGCACTTC
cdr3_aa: CASSLSGETQHF

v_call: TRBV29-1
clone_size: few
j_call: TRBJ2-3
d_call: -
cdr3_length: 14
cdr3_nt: TGCAGCGCCTGCCCTCTCGGACACACAGATACGCAGTATTTT
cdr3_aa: CSACPLGHTDTQYF

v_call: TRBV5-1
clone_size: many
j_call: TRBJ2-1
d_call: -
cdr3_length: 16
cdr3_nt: TGCGCCAGCAGCTTGGCCGTCAGCTTAAGGGGGAATGAGCAGTTCTTC
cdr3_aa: CASSLAVSLRGNEQFF

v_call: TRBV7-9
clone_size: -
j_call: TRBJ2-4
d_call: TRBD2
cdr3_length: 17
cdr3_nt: TGTGCCAGCAGCCAGGCCGGACTAGGGGTAGCCAAAAACATTCAGTACTTC
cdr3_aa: CASSQAGLGVAKNIQYF

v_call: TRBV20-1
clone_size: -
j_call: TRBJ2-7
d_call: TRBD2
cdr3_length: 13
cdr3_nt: TGCAGTGCTACTCCGGGACTAGCGGGAGGGCAGTACTTC
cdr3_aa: CSATPGLAGGQYF

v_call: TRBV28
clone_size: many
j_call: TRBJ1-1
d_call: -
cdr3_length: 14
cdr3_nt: TGTGCCAGCAGTTTTGGCGGGCAGAGAACTGAAGCTTTCTTT
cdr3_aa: CASSFGGQRTEAFF

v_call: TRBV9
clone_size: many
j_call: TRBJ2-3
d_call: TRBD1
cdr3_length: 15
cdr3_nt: TGTGCCAGCAGCTCCCGGGACAGGAGCACAGATACGCAGTATTTT
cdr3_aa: CASSSRDRSTDTQYF

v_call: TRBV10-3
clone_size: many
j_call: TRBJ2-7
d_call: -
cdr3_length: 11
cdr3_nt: TGTGCCATCAGTGGCGCGAGGGAGCAGTACTTC
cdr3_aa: CAISGAREQYF

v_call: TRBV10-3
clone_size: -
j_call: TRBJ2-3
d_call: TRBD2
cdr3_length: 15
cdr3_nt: TGTGCCATCGGGGCGGTTGCCAGCGGGAGACCTACGCAGTATTTT
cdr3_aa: CAIGAVASGRPTQYF

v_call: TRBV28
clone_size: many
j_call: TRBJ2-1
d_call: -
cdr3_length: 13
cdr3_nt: TGTGCCAGCAGTGCCGGGACACTGACCGAGCAGTTCTTC
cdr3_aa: CASSAGTLTEQFF

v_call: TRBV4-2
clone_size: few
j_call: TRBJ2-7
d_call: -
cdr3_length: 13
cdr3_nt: TGTGCCAGCAGCCATCGAGGGCCGGGTGAGCAGTACTTC
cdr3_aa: CASSHRGPGEQYF

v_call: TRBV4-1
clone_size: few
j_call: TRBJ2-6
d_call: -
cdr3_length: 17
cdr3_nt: TGCGCCAGCAGCCAAGATGGTTTTCTATATGGGGCCAACGTCCTGACTTTC
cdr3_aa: CASSQDGFLYGANVLTF

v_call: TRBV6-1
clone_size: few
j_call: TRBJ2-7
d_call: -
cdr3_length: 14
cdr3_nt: TGTGCCACCAGGGGGGCGGGAGCCGGATTCGAGCAGTACTTC
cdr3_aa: CATRGAGAGFEQYF

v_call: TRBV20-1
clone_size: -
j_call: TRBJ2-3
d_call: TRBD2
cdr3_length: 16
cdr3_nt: TGCAGTGCTGAATCAGGGACTAGCGGGGGGGCAGATACGCAGTATTTT
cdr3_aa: CSAESGTSGGADTQYF

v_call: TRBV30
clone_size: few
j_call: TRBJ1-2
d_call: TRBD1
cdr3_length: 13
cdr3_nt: TGTGCCTGGAGTGTACAGGGGCTAAATGGCTACACCTTC
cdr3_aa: CAWSVQGLNGYTF

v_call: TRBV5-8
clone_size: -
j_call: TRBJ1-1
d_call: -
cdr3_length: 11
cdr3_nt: TGTGCCAGCACCAGGACCGATGAAGCTTTCTTT
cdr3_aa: CASTRTDEAFF

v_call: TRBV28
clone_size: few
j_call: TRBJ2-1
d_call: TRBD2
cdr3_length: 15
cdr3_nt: TGTGCCAGCAGTTTTCTAGCGGGCCTCTACAATGAGCAGTTCTTC
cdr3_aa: CASSFLAGLYNEQFF

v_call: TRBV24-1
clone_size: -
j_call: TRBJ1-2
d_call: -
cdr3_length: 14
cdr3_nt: TGTGCCACCAGTGATACCGGACGGGCGGATGGCTACACCTTC
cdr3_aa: CATSDTGRADGYTF

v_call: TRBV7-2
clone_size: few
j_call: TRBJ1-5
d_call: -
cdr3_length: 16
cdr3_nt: TGTGCCAGCAGCTTAGAGGTAGCCGGTAGCAATCAGCCCCAGCATTTT
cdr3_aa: CASSLEVAGSNQPQHF

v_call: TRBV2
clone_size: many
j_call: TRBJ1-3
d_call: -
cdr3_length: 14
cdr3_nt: TGTGCCAGCAGTGCGCAGGGTGCTGGAAACACCATATATTTT
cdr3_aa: CASSAQGAGNTIYF

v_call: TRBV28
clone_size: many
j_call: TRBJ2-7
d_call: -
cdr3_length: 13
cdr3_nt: TGTGCCAGCACCCCCCCGGGTTCCTACGAGCAGTACTTC
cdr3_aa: CASTPPGSYEQYF

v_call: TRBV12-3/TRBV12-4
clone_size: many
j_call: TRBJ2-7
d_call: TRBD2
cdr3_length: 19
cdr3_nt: TGTGCCAGCAGTTTTGAGTGGGCTAGCGGGCGTACTCCCTCCCACGAGCAGTACTTC
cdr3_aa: CASSFEWASGRTPSHEQYF

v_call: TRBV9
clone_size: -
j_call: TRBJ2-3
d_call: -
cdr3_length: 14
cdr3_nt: TGTGCCAGCAGCGTAAACTACTTCGCAGATACGCAGTATTTT
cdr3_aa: CASSVNYFADTQYF

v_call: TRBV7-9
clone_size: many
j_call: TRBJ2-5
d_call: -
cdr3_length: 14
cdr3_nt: TGTGCCAGCAGCTCGACTAGTTCTCAAGAGACCCAGTACTTC
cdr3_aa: CASSSTSSQETQYF

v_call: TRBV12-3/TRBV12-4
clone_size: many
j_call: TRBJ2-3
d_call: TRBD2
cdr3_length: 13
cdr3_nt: TGTGCCAGCGGGTCGGGAGGGGCGGATACGCAGTATTTT
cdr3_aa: CASGSGGADTQYF

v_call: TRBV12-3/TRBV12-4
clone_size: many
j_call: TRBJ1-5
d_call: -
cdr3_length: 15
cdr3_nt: TGTGCCAGCAGTTTAGCCCCGGGTTTCAATCAGCCCCAGCATTTT
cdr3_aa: CASSLAPGFNQPQHF

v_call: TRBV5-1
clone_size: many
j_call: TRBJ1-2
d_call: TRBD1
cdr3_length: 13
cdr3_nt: TGCGCCAGCACTACAGGGGACAACTATGGCTACACCTTC
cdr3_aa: CASTTGDNYGYTF

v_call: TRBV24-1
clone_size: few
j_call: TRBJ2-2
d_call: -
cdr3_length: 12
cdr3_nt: TGTGCCACCTCTGGGGCCACCGGGGAGCTGTTTTTT
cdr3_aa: CATSGATGELFF

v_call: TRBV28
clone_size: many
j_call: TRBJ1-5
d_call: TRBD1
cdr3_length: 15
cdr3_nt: TGTGCCAGCGGCTCCGGGACAGGGACCAATCAGCCCCAGCATTTT
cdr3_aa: CASGSGTGTNQPQHF

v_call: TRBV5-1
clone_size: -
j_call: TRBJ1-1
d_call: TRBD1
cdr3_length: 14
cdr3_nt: TGCGCCAGCATCCAGGGGACAGCGAACACTGAAGCTTTCTTT
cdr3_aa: CASIQGTANTEAFF

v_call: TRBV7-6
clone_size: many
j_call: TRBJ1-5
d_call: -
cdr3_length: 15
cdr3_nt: TGTGCCAGCAGCCTTCTTCCCGGTAGGGACGAGCCCCAGCATTTT
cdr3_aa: CASSLLPGRDEPQHF

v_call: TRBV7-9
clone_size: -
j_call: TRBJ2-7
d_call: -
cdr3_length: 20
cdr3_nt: TGTGCCAGCAGCCGACAACTTATCCTCTCCCGCTGGGACGGCTCCTACGAGCAGTACTTC
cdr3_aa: CASSRQLILSRWDGSYEQYF

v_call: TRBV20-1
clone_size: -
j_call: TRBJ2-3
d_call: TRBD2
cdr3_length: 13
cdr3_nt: TGCAGTGCTAGAGATCGGGGGGAAAATACGCAGTATTTT
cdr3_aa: CSARDRGENTQYF

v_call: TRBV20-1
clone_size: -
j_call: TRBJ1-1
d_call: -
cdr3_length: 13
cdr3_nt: TGCAGTGCTAGGGCAGGCTTGATCACTGAAGCTTTCTTT
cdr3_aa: CSARAGLITEAFF

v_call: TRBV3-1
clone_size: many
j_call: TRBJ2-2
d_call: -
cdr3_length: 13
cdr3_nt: TGTGCCAGCAGCTTGCTAGCCACCGGGGAGCTGTTTTTT
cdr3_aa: CASSLLATGELFF

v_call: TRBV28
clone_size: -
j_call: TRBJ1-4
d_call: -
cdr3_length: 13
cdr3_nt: TGTGCCAGCAGTTTACCAGGCAGTGAAAAACTGTTTTTT
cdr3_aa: CASSLPGSEKLFF

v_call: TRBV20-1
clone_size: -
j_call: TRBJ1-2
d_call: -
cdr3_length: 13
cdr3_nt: TGCAGTGCCCCAAGGCGGCAATCCTATGGCTACACCTTC
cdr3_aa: CSAPRRQSYGYTF

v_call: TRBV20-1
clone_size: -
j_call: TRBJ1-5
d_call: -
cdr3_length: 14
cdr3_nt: TGCAGTGCTAGAGATCAAAATAGCAATCAGCCCCAGCATTTT
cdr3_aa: CSARDQNSNQPQHF

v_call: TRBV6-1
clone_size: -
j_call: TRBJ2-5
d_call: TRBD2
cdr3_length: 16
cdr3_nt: TGTGCCAGCAGTGTACGTCTAGCGGGAGTTGGTGAGACCCAGTACTTC
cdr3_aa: CASSVRLAGVGETQYF

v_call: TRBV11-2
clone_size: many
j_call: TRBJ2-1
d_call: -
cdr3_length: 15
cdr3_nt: TGTGCCAGCAGCTTAGAAGCGGACTCCTACAATGAGCAGTTCTTC
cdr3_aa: CASSLEADSYNEQFF

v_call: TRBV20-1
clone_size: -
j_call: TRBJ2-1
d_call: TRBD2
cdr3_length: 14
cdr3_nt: TGCAGTGCCACTACTAGCGGCTTATACAATGAGCAGTTCTTC
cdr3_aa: CSATTSGLYNEQFF

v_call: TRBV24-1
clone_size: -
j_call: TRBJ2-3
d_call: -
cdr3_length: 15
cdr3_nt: TGTGCCACCAGTGATTCGTTGGTCCCCGGTTTTGCGCAGTATTTT
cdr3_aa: CATSDSLVPGFAQYF

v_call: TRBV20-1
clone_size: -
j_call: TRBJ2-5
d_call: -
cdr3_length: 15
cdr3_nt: TGCAGTGCTAGATGGACTGGCGGGTACCAAGAGACCCAGTACTTC
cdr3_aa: CSARWTGGYQETQYF

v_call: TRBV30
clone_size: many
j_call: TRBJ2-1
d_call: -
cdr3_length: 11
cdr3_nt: TGTGCCTGGAGACTGGGATATGAGCAGTTCTTC
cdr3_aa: CAWRLGYEQFF

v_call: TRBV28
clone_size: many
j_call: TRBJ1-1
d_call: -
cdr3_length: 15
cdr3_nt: TGTGCCAGCAGTTTATGGGGGGCCAGTGGGACTGAAGCTTTCTTT
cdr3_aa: CASSLWGASGTEAFF

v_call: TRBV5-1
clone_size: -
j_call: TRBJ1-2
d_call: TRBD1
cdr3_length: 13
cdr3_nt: TGCGCCAGCAGCCACGGGACAGGGGTCGGCTACACCTTC
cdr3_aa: CASSHGTGVGYTF

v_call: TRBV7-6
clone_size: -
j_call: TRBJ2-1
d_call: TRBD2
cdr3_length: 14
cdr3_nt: TGTGCCAGCAGCCAAGCGGGAGGGGGAAATGAGCAGTTCTTC
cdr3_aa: CASSQAGGGNEQFF

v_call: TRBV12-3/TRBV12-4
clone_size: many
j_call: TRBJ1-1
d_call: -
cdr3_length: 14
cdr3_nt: TGTGCCAGCAGTTTCGGGCAGGGGAACACTGAAGCTTTCTTT
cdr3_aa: CASSFGQGNTEAFF

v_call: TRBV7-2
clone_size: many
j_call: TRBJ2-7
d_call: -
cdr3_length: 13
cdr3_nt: TGTGCCAGCAGCTTAACCCCCATCTACGAGCAGTACTTC
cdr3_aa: CASSLTPIYEQYF

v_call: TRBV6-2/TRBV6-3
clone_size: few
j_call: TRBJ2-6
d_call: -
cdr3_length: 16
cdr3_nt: TGTGCCAGCGCCCGGGACCCCGACTCTGGGGCCAACGTCCTGACTTTC
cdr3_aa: CASARDPDSGANVLTF